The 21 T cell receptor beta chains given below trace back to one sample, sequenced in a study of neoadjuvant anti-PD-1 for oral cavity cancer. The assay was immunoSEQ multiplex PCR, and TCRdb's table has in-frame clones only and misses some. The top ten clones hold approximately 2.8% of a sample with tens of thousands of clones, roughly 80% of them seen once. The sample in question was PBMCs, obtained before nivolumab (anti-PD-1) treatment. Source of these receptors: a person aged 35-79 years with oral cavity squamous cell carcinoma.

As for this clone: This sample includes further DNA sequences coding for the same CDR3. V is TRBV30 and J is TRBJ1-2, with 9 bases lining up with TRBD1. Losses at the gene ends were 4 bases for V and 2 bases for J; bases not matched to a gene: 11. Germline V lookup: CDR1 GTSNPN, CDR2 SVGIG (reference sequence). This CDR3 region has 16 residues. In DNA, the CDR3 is TGTGCCTGGAAGGGAGTCGGGACAGGGACGAACTATGGCTACACCTTC. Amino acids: CAWKGVGTGTNYGYTF.

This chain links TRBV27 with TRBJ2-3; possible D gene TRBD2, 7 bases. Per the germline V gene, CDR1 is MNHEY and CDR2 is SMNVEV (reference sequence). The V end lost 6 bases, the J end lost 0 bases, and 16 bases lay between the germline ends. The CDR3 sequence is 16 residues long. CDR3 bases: TGTGCCAGCAGCTGGAGGGGGACTACCAGCACAGATACGCAGTATTTT. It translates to CASSWRGTTSTDTQYF.

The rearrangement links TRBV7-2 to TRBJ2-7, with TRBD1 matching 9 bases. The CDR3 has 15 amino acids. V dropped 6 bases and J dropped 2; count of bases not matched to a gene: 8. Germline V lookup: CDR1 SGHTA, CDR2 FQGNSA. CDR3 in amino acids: CASSFDRGKTYEQYF. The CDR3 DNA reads TGTGCCAGCAGTTTTGACAGGGGGAAGACCTACGAGCAGTACTTC. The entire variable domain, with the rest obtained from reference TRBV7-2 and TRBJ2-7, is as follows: GAGVSQSPSNKVTEKGKDVELRCDPISGHTALYWYRQSLGQGLEFLIYFQGNSAPDKSGLPSDRFSAERTGGSVSTLTIQRTQQEDSAVYLCASSFDRGKTYEQYFGPGTRLTVT.

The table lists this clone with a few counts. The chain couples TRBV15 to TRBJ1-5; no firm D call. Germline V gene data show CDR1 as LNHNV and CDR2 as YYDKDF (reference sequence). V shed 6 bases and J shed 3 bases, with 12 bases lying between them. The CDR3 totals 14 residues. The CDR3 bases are TGTGCCACCAGTACCGGGTGGGTCAATCAGCCCCAGCATTTT. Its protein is CATSTGWVNQPQHF.

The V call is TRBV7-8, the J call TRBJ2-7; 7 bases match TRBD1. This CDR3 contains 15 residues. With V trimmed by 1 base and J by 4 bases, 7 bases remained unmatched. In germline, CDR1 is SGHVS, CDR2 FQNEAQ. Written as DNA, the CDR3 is TGTGCCAGCAGCTTAGAAAGACAGGGAGAGTACGAGCAGTACTTC. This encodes CASSLERQGEYEQYF.

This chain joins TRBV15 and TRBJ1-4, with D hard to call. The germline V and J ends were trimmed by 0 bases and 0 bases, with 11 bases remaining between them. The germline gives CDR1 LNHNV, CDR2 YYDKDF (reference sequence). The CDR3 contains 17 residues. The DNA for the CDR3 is TGTGCCACCAGCAGAGATTGGCAGGCCTCAACTAATGAAAAACTGTTTTTT. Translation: CATSRDWQASTNEKLFF. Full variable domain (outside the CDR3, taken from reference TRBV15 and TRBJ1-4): DAMVIQNPRYQVTQFGKPVTLSCSQTLNHNVMYWYQQKSSQAPKLLFHYYDKDFNNEADTPDNFQSRRPNTSFCFLDIRSPGLGDTAMYLCATSRDWQASTNEKLFFGSGTQLSVL.

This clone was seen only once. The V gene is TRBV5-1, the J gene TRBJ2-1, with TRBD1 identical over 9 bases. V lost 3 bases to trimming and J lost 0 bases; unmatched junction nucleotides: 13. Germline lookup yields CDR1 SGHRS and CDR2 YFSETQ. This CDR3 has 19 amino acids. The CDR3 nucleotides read TGCGCCAGCAGCTACCCGGGACAGGGCCCCGTTAGCTCCTACAATGAGCAGTTCTTC. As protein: CASSYPGQGPVSSYNEQFF. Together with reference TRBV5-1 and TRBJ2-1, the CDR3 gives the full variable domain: KAGVTQTPRYLIKTRGQQVTLSCSPISGHRSVSWYQQTPGQGLQFLFEYFSETQRNKGNFPGRFSGRQFSNSRSEMNVSTLELGDSALYLCASSYPGQGPVSSYNEQFFGPGTRLTVL.

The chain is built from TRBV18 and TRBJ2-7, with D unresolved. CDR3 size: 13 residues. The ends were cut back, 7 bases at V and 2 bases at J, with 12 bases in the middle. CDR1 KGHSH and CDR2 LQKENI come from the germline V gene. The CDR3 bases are TGTGCCAGCTTGGGTCAGGAAGCCTACGAGCAGTACTTC. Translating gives CASLGQEAYEQYF.

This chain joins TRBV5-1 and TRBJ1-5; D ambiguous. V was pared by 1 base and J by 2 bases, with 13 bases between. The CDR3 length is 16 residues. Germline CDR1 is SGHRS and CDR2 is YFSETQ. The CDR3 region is CASSLQAQNGNQPQHF. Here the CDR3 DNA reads TGCGCCAGCAGCTTGCAAGCCCAGAATGGCAATCAGCCCCAGCATTTT.

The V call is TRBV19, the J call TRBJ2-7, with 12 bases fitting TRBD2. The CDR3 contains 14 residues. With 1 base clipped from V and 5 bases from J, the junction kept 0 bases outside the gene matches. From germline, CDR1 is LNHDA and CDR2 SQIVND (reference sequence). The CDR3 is CASSIGTSGDEQYF. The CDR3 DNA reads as TGTGCCAGTAGTATAGGGACTAGCGGGGACGAGCAGTACTTC.

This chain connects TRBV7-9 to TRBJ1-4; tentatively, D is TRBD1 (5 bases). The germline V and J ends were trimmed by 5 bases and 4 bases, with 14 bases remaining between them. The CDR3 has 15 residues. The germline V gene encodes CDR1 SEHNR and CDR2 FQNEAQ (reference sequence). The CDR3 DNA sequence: TGTGCCAGCAGCCGGAGGGGCGCCGTTAATGAAAAACTGTTTTTT. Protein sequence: CASSRRGAVNEKLFF.

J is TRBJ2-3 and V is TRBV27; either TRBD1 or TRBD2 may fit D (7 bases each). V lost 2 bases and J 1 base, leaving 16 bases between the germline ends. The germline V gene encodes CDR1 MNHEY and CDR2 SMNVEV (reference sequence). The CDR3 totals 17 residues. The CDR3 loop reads CASSLEGAGVGTDTQYF. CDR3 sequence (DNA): TGTGCCAGCAGTTTAGAGGGGGCGGGGGTTGGCACAGATACGCAGTATTTT.

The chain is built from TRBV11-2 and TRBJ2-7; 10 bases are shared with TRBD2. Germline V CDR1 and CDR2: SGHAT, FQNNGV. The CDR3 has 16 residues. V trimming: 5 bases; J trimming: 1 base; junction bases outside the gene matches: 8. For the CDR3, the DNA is TGTGCCAGCAGCCCAACAGCGGGAGGGATGTCCTACGAGCAGTACTTC. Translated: CASSPTAGGMSYEQYF.

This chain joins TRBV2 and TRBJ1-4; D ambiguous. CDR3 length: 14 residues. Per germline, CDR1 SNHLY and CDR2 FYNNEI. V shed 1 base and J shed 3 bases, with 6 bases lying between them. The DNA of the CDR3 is TGTGCCAGCAGTGAAGACAGAGCTAATGAAAAACTGTTTTTT. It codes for CASSEDRANEKLFF.

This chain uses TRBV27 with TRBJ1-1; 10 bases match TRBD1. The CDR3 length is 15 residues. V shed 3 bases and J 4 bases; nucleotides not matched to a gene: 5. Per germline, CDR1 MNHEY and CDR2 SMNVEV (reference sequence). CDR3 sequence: CASSFWDRGGTEAFF. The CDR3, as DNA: TGTGCCAGCAGTTTTTGGGACAGGGGCGGCACTGAAGCTTTCTTT.

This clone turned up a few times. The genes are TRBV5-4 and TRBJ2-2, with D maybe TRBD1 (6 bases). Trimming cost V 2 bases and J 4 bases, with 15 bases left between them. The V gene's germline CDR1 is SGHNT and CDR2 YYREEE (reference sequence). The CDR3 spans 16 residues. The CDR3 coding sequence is TGTGCCAGCAGCTTCTTCCAACAGGGTGCCACCGGGGAGCTGTTTTTT. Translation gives CASSFFQQGATGELFF. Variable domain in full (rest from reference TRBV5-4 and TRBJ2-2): ETGVTQSPTHLIKTRGQQVTLRCSSQSGHNTVSWYQQALGQGPQFIFQYYREEENGRGNFPPRFSGLQFPNYSSELNVNALELDDSALYLCASSFFQQGATGELFFGEGSRLTVL.

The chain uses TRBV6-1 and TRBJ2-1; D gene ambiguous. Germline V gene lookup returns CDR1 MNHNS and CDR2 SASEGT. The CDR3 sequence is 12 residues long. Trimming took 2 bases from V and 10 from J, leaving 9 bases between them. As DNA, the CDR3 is TGTGCCAGCAGTGAAAGGGCGGAGGAGCAGTTCTTC. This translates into CASSERAEEQFF.

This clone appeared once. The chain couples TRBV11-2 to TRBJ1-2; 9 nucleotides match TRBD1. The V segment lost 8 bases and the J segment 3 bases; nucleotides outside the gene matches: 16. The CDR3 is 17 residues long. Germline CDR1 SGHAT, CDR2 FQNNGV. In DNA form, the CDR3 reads TGTGCCAGCCGCCGATCCCCACAGGGGGCGCGGGACTATGGCTACACCTTC. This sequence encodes CASRRSPQGARDYGYTF.

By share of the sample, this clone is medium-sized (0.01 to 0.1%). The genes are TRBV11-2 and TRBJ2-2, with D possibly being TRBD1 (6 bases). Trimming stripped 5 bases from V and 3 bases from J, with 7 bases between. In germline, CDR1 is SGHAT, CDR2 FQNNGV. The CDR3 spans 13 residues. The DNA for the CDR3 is TGTGCCAGCAGCCGGACAGACACCGGGGAGCTGTTTTTT. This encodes CASSRTDTGELFF.

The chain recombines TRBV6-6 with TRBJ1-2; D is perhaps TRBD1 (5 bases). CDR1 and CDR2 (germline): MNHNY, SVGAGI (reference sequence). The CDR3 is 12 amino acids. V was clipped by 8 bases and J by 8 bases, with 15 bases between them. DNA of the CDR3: TGTGCCAGCCAGGCGGGGGAACGCGGCTACACCTTC. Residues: CASQAGERGYTF.

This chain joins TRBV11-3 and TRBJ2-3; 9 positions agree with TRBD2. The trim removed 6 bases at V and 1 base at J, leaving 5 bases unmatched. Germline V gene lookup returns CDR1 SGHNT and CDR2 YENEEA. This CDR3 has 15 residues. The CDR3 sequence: CASRAGGPGTDTQYF. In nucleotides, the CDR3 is TGTGCCAGCAGGGCGGGAGGGCCTGGCACAGATACGCAGTATTTT.